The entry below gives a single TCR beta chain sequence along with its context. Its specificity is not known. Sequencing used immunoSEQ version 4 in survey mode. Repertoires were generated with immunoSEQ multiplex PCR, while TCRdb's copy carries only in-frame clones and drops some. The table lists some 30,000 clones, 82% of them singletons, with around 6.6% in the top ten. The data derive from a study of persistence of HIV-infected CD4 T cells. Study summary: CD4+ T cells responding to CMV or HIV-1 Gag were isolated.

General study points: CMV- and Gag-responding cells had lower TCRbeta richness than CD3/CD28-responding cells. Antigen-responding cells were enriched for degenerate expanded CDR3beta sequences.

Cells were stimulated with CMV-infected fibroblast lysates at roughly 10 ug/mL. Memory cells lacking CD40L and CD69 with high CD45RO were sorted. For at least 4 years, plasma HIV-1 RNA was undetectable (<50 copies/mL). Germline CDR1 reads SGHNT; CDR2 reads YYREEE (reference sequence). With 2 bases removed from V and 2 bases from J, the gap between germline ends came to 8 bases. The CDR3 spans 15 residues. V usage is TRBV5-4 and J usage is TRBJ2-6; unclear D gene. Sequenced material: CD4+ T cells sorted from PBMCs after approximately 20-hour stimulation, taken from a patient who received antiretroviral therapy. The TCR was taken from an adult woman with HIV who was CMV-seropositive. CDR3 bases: TGTGCCAGCAGCTTAAAGGTTCCTGGGGCCAACGTCCTGACTTTC. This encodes CASSLKVPGANVLTF.